This T cell receptor beta chain was sequenced during a study of blood T cell repertoires in COVID-19 (dated by TCRdb to 2020 to 2022). Turning to the overall study: Samples covering the acute and convalescent phases of COVID-19 were provided by collaborators in the United States, Italy and Spain. The prospective study material was composed of cDNA or gDNA derived from T cells, B-cell-depleted T cells, or PBMCs. The dataset comprised deeply sampled blood TCRbeta repertoires from subjects exposed to, actively infected with, or recovered from COVID-19. A freely available public database, intended as a resource for researchers studying the immune response to SARS-CoV-2, is where the repertoires were released. The samples were drawn from the first 160 participants of the ongoing ImmuneRACE study and from 1,254 subjects provided by 6 global collaborators. Nearly every sample came with metadata listing a de-identified subject ID, COVID-19 status, age in years and sex. Where available, HLA class I and class II types were taken from metadata supplied by the sample provider and were not determined by assay-based typing.

Each collaborating institution followed its own protocols to collect whole blood in K2EDTA tubes. For TCRbeta analysis, collaborators shipped samples as frozen whole blood, isolated PBMCs, or DNA extracted from either of those sample types. The germline ends are 11 bases apart after V is trimmed by 6 bases and J by 0 bases. Including the terminal cysteine and phenylalanine, the CDR3 comprises 15 residues. The kept DNA is CDR3 alone, 45 bases in frame from the first base. Via the germline V gene, CDR1 is MGHDK and CDR2 SYGVNS. TCRbeta CDR3 regions were amplified from genomic DNA by means of the immunoSEQ Assay, a bias-controlled multiplex PCR. The original pipeline was this. The number of nucleated cells in each sample was estimated from the amplification of reference gene primers within the assay. To quantify the absolute abundance of each unique TCRbeta CDR3 rearrangement, sequence reads were collapsed and filtered. For each sample, productive Simpson clonality was calculated by taking the square root of Simpson's diversity index across productive rearrangements. The immuneACCESS repertoire file appears here via TCRdb, limited to in-frame rearrangements. These files lack a portion of the clones; in checked studies, under half of the deficit traces to unresolved V genes, and the cause of the others is not known. The DNA gave D and trimming, while V, J and clone size come from that table. In all, the sample holds fewer than 350,000 clones, and just under 85% of those were seen once. Of the sample, around 4.1% is held by the ten largest clones.

Of note for this clone: There is no known antigen for this receptor. No base-level quality is on record; no much larger clone is a single base apart.

Paper-wide results and their limitations: How much clinical and demographic metadata was included differed by source and by participant, and the metadata was provided uncurated.

The source of this sequence is a woman between 50 and 59 years old with active or convalescent COVID-19. The sequencing sample was made of peripheral blood. The sequence is built from TRBV25-1 and TRBJ2-2, and possibly TRBD1, on 6 matching bases. The CDR3 region: CASRSTGSNTGELFF. The DNA is TGTGCCAGCAGATCGACAGGTTCGAACACCGGGGAGCTGTTTTTT.